This TCR beta chain was documented in a study of OX40 agonist ivuxolimab in advanced cancers. Produced via immunoSEQ multiplex PCR; TCRdb's table is partial and in-frame only. The sample includes approximately 76,000 clones, 85% of them seen just once. Trimming took 0 bases from V and 0 from J, leaving 11 bases between them. The CDR3 has 17 amino acids. Germline CDR1 reads LGHNA; CDR2 reads YSLEER. The chain uses TRBV4-3 and TRBJ2-2, with a weak D call TRBD1 (5 bases). The TCR sequence derives from an adult with an advanced solid tumor such as melanoma, head and neck, liver or kidney cancer. The input for sequencing was CD4+ or CD8+ T cells sorted from blood, taken in a trial of the OX40 agonist ivuxolimab. CDR3: CASSQDLGAPNTGELFF. For the CDR3, the DNA is TGCGCCAGCAGCCAAGATCTAGGGGCACCGAACACCGGGGAGCTGTTTTTT.